One sample yielded the 30 T cell receptor beta chains listed below, sequenced in a study of cytomegalovirus exposure and HLA in healthy donors. A multiplex PCR was run with 60 Vbeta primers and 13 Jbeta primers. The data were produced by immunoSEQ multiplex PCR, yet TCRdb's version contains in-frame clones alone and is incomplete. The sample contains 110,000 or so clones, 80% to 85% of which appear only once. Sample: PBMCs. The receptors stem from a woman aged 25 to 45 in good health and CMV-seronegative.

J is TRBJ2-1 and V is TRBV7-9, with D possibly matching TRBD1 (6 bases). Trimming removed 4 bases at V and 4 bases at J, with 14 bases between. Germline values: CDR1 SEHNR, CDR2 FQNEAQ (reference sequence). This CDR3 is 15 amino acids long. Here the CDR3 DNA reads TGTGCCAGCAGCTCGGGACACCCGAAATACAATGAGCAGTTCTTC. It specifies CASSSGHPKYNEQFF.

The CDR3 loop reads CASGDSQNEKLFF. CDR3 nucleotides: TGTGCCAGCGGCGACAGTCAGAATGAAAAACTGTTTTTT. The rearrangement uses TRBV7-9 and TRBJ1-4; the D gene is possibly TRBD1 (5 bases). Germline CDR1 SEHNR, CDR2 FQNEAQ (reference sequence). V lost 8 bases to trimming and J lost 5 bases, with 12 bases between them. The CDR3 has 13 amino acids.

This clone was found a few times. J is TRBJ2-7 and V is TRBV21-1; no DNA check was done on the table's D call, TRBD2. TRBV21-1 is an annotated pseudogene. The CDR3 has 16 amino acids. The chain's CDR3 is CASSKALRLYPYEQYF. The CDR3 DNA reads TGTGCCAGCAGCAAAGCGCTGCGACTTTACCCCTACGAGCAGTACTTC.

The chain links TRBV19 to TRBJ2-7; 8 bases match TRBD1. The germline V gene encodes CDR1 LNHDA and CDR2 SQIVND (reference sequence). V trimming: 5 bases; J trimming: 7 bases; junction bases outside the gene matches: 10. This CDR3 is built from 14 residues. This CDR3 is CASSEQGARGEQYF. The CDR3 coding sequence is TGTGCCAGTAGTGAGCAGGGGGCGCGAGGGGAGCAGTACTTC.

The chain carries TRBV11-2 and TRBJ2-2; 14 nucleotides align to TRBD2. The V gene end was trimmed by 7 bases and the J gene end by 5 bases; junction bases not matched to a gene: 12. Per germline, CDR1 SGHAT and CDR2 FQNNGV. This CDR3 is 18 amino acids long. Here the CDR3 reads CASTRLAGGPGGTGELFF. The CDR3 bases are TGTGCCAGCACCAGACTAGCGGGAGGGCCCGGGGGTACCGGGGAGCTGTTTTTT.

This clone was seen only a few times. The chain joins TRBV5-1 to TRBJ2-1; 12 nucleotides agree with TRBD2. CDR1 SGHRS and CDR2 YFSETQ come from the germline V gene. This CDR3 contains 15 residues. V gave up 4 bases and J gave up 6 bases; unmatched junction bases: 5. The CDR3 DNA reads TGCGCCAGCAGCCCCCTAGCGGGAGGGGGCAATGAGCAGTTCTTC. Its translation is CASSPLAGGGNEQFF.

The DNA of the CDR3 is TGTGCCAGCAGCTTGGGACTAGCGGGAACCTACGAGCAGTACTTC. It translates to CASSLGLAGTYEQYF. The chain couples TRBV5-4 to TRBJ2-7; 11 bases align to TRBD2. The J segment lost 2 bases and the V segment lost 0 bases, leaving 1 base of the junction unmatched. Germline V lookup: CDR1 SGHNT, CDR2 YYREEE (reference sequence). There are 15 residues in the CDR3.

This chain uses TRBV28 with TRBJ2-3; TRBD2 matches 9 bases. Germline V lookup: CDR1 MDHEN, CDR2 SYDVKM. V was pared by 5 bases and J by 3 bases, with 6 bases of the junction left unmatched. CDR3 length equals 15 residues. For the CDR3, the DNA is TGTGCCAGCAGTGGGGCGGGAGGGCCTACAGATACGCAGTATTTT. It specifies CASSGAGGPTDTQYF.

The chain carries TRBV5-1 and TRBJ2-7; 8 bases are shared with TRBD2. There are 15 residues in the CDR3. The V gene's germline CDR1 is SGHRS and CDR2 YFSETQ. V lost 0 bases and J lost 4; bases outside the gene matches: 6. The CDR3, as DNA: TGCGCCAGCAGCTTGGACCCCAGCGGGAGTTACGAGCAGTACTTC. The encoded protein is CASSLDPSGSYEQYF.

The V and J genes are TRBV10-1 and TRBJ2-7; D possibly corresponds to TRBD2 (6 bases). The germline CDR1 and CDR2 sequences are WNHNN and SYGVQD (reference sequence). V was clipped by 3 bases and J by 5 bases, with 17 bases between them. The CDR3 spans 15 residues. This CDR3 reads CASSDPGLDVHEQYF. The CDR3, as DNA: TGCGCCAGCAGTGACCCGGGACTTGACGTCCACGAGCAGTACTTC.

This clone turned up a few times. The V and J genes are TRBV5-5 and TRBJ2-3; 7 positions match TRBD2. Germline trimming cut 4 bases from V and 6 bases from J; bases unmatched to any gene: 26. CDR3 length: 20 residues. From germline, CDR1 is SGHKS and CDR2 YYEKEE (reference sequence). As DNA, the CDR3 is TGTGCCAGCAGCAAGACCGGAGCCCGGGGCGGGAGAGGAGGATGGGATACGCAGTATTTT. This gives the protein CASSKTGARGGRGGWDTQYF.

The chain joins TRBV6-6 to TRBJ1-5, with TRBD1 matching over 8 bases. Unmatched junction bases numbered 10, after V lost 6 bases and J lost 6 bases. CDR1 and CDR2 (germline): MNHNY, SVGAGI (reference sequence). The CDR3 is made up of 15 amino acids. The CDR3 reads CASRFDRGNTQPQHF. The CDR3 coding sequence is TGTGCCAGCAGATTTGACAGGGGTAATACTCAGCCCCAGCATTTT.

The CDR3 protein is CASSVEGGTSTDTQYF. The DNA of the CDR3 is TGTGCCAGCAGCGTAGAGGGGGGGACGAGCACAGATACGCAGTATTTT. The rearrangement links TRBV6-4 to TRBJ2-3; the D gene is possibly TRBD2 (7 bases). The CDR3 sequence is 16 residues long. V was trimmed by 6 bases and J by 0 bases, leaving 16 bases between them. Germline lookup yields CDR1 MRHNA and CDR2 SNTAGT.

The V call is TRBV11-2, the J call TRBJ2-3; 10 nucleotides agree with TRBD2. V was clipped by 0 bases and J by 3 bases; unmatched bases: 6. The CDR3 sequence is 17 residues long. The germline CDR1 and CDR2 sequences are SGHAT and FQNNGV. This chain's CDR3 is CASSLELAGIETDTQYF. In nucleotides, the CDR3 is TGTGCCAGCAGCTTAGAACTAGCGGGAATTGAAACAGATACGCAGTATTTT.

The rearrangement joins TRBV29-1 to TRBJ1-1; D not certain. CDR3 length equals 11 residues. V lost 8 bases and J lost 6, with 13 bases in between. In germline, CDR1 is SQVTM, CDR2 ANQGSEA. The CDR3 reads CSTRGSAEAFF. For the CDR3, the DNA is TGCAGCACTAGAGGGTCGGCTGAAGCTTTCTTT.

This clone was seen only once. This chain links TRBV7-9 with TRBJ2-5; 13 bases are shared with TRBD2. Unmatched junction bases numbered 8, after V lost 6 bases and J lost 4 bases. Germline V gene sequence: CDR1 SEHNR, CDR2 FQNEAQ (reference sequence). The CDR3 is made up of 16 amino acids. The CDR3 region is CASRYGLAGVSETQYF. CDR3 in DNA: TGTGCCAGCAGATATGGACTAGCGGGAGTTTCAGAGACCCAGTACTTC. The complete variable domain, with remaining parts taken from reference TRBV7-9 and TRBJ2-5, reads DTGVSQNPRHKITKRGQNVTFRCDPISEHNRLYWYRQTLGQGPEFLTYFQNEAQLEKSRLLSDRFSAERPKGSFSTLEIQRTEQGDSAMYLCASRYGLAGVSETQYFGPGTRLLVL.

The CDR3 here is CASRRTGANGYTF. CDR3 coding DNA: TGTGCCAGCAGACGGACAGGGGCTAATGGCTACACCTTC. The V call is TRBV5-4, the J call TRBJ1-2; the match to TRBD1 covers 9 bases. Losses at the gene ends were 5 bases for V and 6 bases for J; bases not matched to a gene: 5. In germline, CDR1 is SGHNT, CDR2 YYREEE (reference sequence). The CDR3 extends over 13 amino acids.

This chain joins TRBV6-5 and TRBJ1-1; possible D gene TRBD1, 5 bases. Germline CDR1 MNHEY, CDR2 SVGAGI. Trimming shortened V by 5 bases and J by 4 bases, and 11 bases separated the two germline ends. This CDR3 is 13 amino acids long. CDR3 amino acids: CASSPLGGTEAFF. The CDR3 nucleotides read TGTGCCAGCAGTCCTCTCGGGGGCACTGAAGCTTTCTTT.

This clone has just one count. CDR3 in DNA: TGTGCCAGCACTAGGACACAGCAAGAGACCCAGTACTTC. Its protein product is CASTRTQQETQYF. V usage is TRBV6-1 and J usage is TRBJ2-5; D might be TRBD1 (5 bases). V was pared by 7 bases and J by 2 bases, with 11 bases between. CDR3 length equals 13 residues. CDR1 and CDR2 from the germline V gene are MNHNS and SASEGT.

V and J are TRBV11-2 and TRBJ1-2, with TRBD1 matching over 7 bases. Germline CDR1 and CDR2: SGHAT and FQNNGV. CDR3 size: 12 residues. Losses at the gene ends were 6 bases for V and 4 bases for J; bases not matched to a gene: 2. The DNA of the CDR3 is TGTGCCAGCAGAGGGGACAGCTATGGCTACACCTTC. It translates to CASRGDSYGYTF.

The chain employs TRBV6-1 and TRBJ1-5; no firm D call. Germline CDR1 MNHNS, CDR2 SASEGT. V lost 7 bases to trimming and J lost 2 bases, with 15 bases between them. The CDR3 consists of 15 residues. The CDR3 DNA sequence: TGTGCCAGCACCACCGGCTGGGCTGGCAATCAGCCCCAGCATTTT. Encoded protein: CASTTGWAGNQPQHF.

This clone appeared once. The chain recombines TRBV7-2 with TRBJ2-3, with a weak D call TRBD2 (6 bases). The CDR3 consists of 16 residues. Trimming pared 0 bases from V and 5 bases from J, leaving 15 bases between. The germline V gene encodes CDR1 SGHTA and CDR2 FQGNSA. CDR3 loop: CASSLAALATRDTQYF. CDR3 coding DNA: TGTGCCAGCAGCTTAGCCGCTCTAGCGACTCGAGATACGCAGTATTTT.

The gene calls are TRBV5-4 and TRBJ2-1, with 14 bases aligning to TRBD2. Trimming cost V 4 bases and J 9 bases; bases outside gene matches: 6. Germline-derived CDR1 and CDR2 are SGHNT and YYREEE (reference sequence). CDR3 length equals 15 residues. The CDR3 is CASSTGTSGRSEQFF. Written as DNA, the CDR3 is TGTGCCAGCAGCACAGGGACTAGCGGGAGATCTGAGCAGTTCTTC.

This clone was seen just once. V and J are TRBV7-2 and TRBJ1-3; D perhaps matches TRBD1 (6 bases). Trimming stripped 5 bases from V and 0 bases from J, with 23 bases between. The germline CDR1 and CDR2 sequences are SGHTA and FQGNSA. The CDR3 is 19 amino acids. CDR3 nucleotides: TGTGCCAGCAGCCGGGGGCGGGGGGGCGTTGTGAGCTCTGGAAACACCATATATTTT. Protein: CASSRGRGGVVSSGNTIYF.

The chain carries TRBV5-1 and TRBJ1-3; the D gene is possibly TRBD1 (5 bases). V was pared by 4 bases and J by 2 bases, with 10 bases between. Germline CDR1 SGHRS, CDR2 YFSETQ. The CDR3 length is 14 residues. CDR3 nucleotides: TGCGCCAGCAGCATCGGGACTGCTGGAAACACCATATATTTT. Protein product: CASSIGTAGNTIYF.

The V gene is TRBV10-3, the J gene TRBJ2-3, with D tentatively TRBD2 (6 bases). Trimming took off 8 bases at V and 4 bases at J, with 13 bases between the two ends. Per germline, CDR1 ENHRY and CDR2 SYGVKD. There are 13 residues in the CDR3. CDR3 amino acids: CAIGGGISDTQYF. In DNA, the CDR3 is TGTGCCATCGGCGGCGGGATATCAGATACGCAGTATTTT.

Worth noting for this clone: One end of the junction varies from germline; a read error may be responsible. The chain recombines TRBV7-9 with TRBJ2-5, with D hard to call. The V gene's germline CDR1 is SEHNR and CDR2 FQNEAQ (reference sequence). This CDR3 spans 15 amino acids. The CDR3 nucleotides are TGTTCCAGCAGCATCAGGCTCGGTGGGCAAGAGACCCAGTACTTC. Protein sequence: CSSSIRLGGQETQYF.

Only one count was recorded for this clone. The genes are TRBV4-2 and TRBJ2-3; TRBD2 aligns across 8 bases. V dropped 3 bases and J dropped 0; count of bases not matched to a gene: 8. The CDR3 runs 17 residues. Germline CDR1 LGHNA, CDR2 YNFKEQ. The CDR3 coding sequence is TGTGCCAGCAGCCAGGTTACTAGCGGTCTTAGCACAGATACGCAGTATTTT. Translated: CASSQVTSGLSTDTQYF.

The chain carries TRBV7-9 and TRBJ2-3; D call uncertain. Deletions cut 6 bases from V and 3 bases from J, with 4 bases between. Germline lookup yields CDR1 SEHNR and CDR2 FQNEAQ (reference sequence). There are 11 residues in the CDR3. In DNA, the CDR3 is TGTGCCAGCAGTAAAACAGATACGCAGTATTTT. Translated, it gives CASSKTDTQYF.

J is TRBJ2-1 and V is TRBV27, with D uncertain. Germline CDR1 MNHEY, CDR2 SMNVEV (reference sequence). This CDR3 spans 13 amino acids. V dropped 0 bases and J dropped 9 bases, with 9 bases sitting between them. Written as DNA, the CDR3 is TGTGCCAGCAGTTTATCAGGAACTACTGAGCAGTTCTTC. Translation: CASSLSGTTEQFF.